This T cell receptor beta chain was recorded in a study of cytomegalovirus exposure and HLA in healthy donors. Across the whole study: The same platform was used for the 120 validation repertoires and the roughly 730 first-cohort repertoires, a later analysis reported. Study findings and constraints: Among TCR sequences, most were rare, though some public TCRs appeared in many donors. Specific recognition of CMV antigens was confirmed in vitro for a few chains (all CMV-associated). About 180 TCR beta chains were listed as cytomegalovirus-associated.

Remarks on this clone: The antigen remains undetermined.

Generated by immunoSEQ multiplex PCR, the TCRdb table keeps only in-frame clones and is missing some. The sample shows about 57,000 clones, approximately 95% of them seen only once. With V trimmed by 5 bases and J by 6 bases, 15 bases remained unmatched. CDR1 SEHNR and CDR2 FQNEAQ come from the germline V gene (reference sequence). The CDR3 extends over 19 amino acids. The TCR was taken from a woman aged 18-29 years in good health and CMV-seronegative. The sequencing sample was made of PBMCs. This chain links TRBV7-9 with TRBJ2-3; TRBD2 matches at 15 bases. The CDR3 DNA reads TGTGCCAGCAGCGTTGGACAGGGACTAGCGGGAGGCCCACTCGATACGCAGTATTTT. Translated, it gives CASSVGQGLAGGPLDTQYF.